A selection of T cell receptor beta chains follows, all from one sample in a study of human T cells and chemical hapten exposure. TCRdb reprocessed the RACE reads with MiXCR, giving one entry per CDR3 protein. The table has 300,000 to 450,000 distinct CDR3 sequences, approximately 5.1% seen once. The specimen comprised whole blood, sampled in connection with sensitization to the hapten diphenylcyclopropenone (DPC). The receptor set was obtained from a woman aged 50 to 60 with alopecia areata. Some clones in this sample may be carry-over from other donors' samples. Each CDR3 is given with its conserved first and last residue. A D gene is named only where the DNA matches it firmly. Clone size is shown for a subset of rows, as once, few, many or a class of expanded clone.

>many|TRBV6-5|TRBJ2-3|-
CASSYGGTQYF
TGTGCCAGCAGTTACGGCGGGACGCAGTATTTT
>many|TRBV12-3/TRBV12-4|TRBJ1-2|-
CASSSSNYGYTF
TGTGCCAGCAGTTCCTCTAACTATGGCTACACCTTC
>many|TRBV29-1|TRBJ1-1|TRBD1
CSVGDRVGWGTEAFF
TGCAGCGTTGGGGACAGGGTAGGATGGGGCACTGAAGCTTTCTTT
>-|TRBV20-1|TRBJ1-1|-
CSARDKRPREAFF
TGCAGTGCTAGAGATAAGAGGCCTAGGGAAGCTTTCTTT
>many|TRBV5-5|TRBJ2-1|TRBD2
CASSLEASGGAGEQFF
TGTGCCAGCAGCTTGGAAGCCAGCGGGGGGGCTGGTGAGCAGTTCTTC
>-|TRBV2|TRBJ1-2|-
CASTVGHLYGYTF
TGTGCCAGCACTGTCGGTCACCTCTATGGCTACACCTTC
>few|TRBV2|TRBJ1-1|-
CASGVGPNTEAFF
TGTGCCAGCGGGGTGGGCCCGAACACTGAAGCTTTCTTT
>-|TRBV5-4|TRBJ1-3|TRBD1
CASSRDRGGNTIYF
TGTGCCAGCAGCCGGGACAGGGGTGGAAACACCATATATTTT
>many|TRBV6-6|TRBJ2-5|TRBD1
CASSYWTGEETQYF
TGTGCCAGCAGTTATTGGACAGGGGAAGAGACCCAGTACTTC
>few|TRBV12-3/TRBV12-4|TRBJ1-1|TRBD1
CASSPRQGMVGTEAFF
TGTGCCAGCAGTCCGCGACAGGGAATGGTAGGCACTGAAGCTTTCTTT
>few|TRBV7-2|TRBJ1-1|-
CASSPRRGPLNTEAFF
TGTGCCAGCAGCCCCCGACGTGGGCCACTGAACACTGAAGCTTTCTTT
>-|TRBV6-1|TRBJ1-2|-
CASSAYRVWMNGYTF
TGTGCCAGCAGTGCCTACAGGGTATGGATGAATGGCTACACCTTC
>-|TRBV3-1|TRBJ2-2|TRBD2
CASGLAGNTGELFF
TGTGCCAGCGGGCTAGCGGGGAACACCGGGGAGCTGTTTTTT
>-|TRBV6-6|TRBJ1-1|TRBD1
CASRVTGERTEAFF
TGTGCCAGCAGAGTGACAGGGGAGCGGACTGAAGCTTTCTTT
>few|TRBV7-3|TRBJ2-2|-
CASSPPGRGAVTGELFF
TGTGCCAGCAGCCCCCCCGGGAGAGGGGCCGTGACCGGGGAGCTGTTTTTT
>many|TRBV12-3/TRBV12-4|TRBJ2-1|TRBD1
CASSTDRSQFF
TGTGCCAGCAGCACGGACAGGAGTCAGTTCTTC
>-|TRBV28|TRBJ2-3|-
CASSSQGEGDTQYF
TGTGCCAGCAGTTCACAGGGGGAGGGCGATACGCAGTATTTT
>-|TRBV27|TRBJ1-1|TRBD1
CASSLQGATDENTEAFF
TGTGCCAGCAGTTTACAGGGGGCGACTGACGAGAACACTGAAGCTTTCTTT
>-|TRBV7-2|TRBJ2-5|-
CASSLRPGRETQYF
TGTGCCAGCAGCTTAAGGCCCGGGAGAGAGACCCAGTACTTC
>few|TRBV27|TRBJ1-6|-
CASGSGTINSPLHF
TGTGCCAGCGGCTCCGGGACTATCAATTCACCCCTCCACTTT
>-|TRBV2|TRBJ1-1|-
CASVTNTEAFF
TGTGCCAGTGTTACCAACACTGAAGCTTTCTTT
>-|TRBV7-6|TRBJ2-5|-
CASSLGQRTQYF
TGTGCCAGCAGCTTGGGGCAGCGTACCCAGTACTTC
>few|TRBV7-9|TRBJ2-5|-
CASSLVKAKETQYF
TGTGCCAGCAGCTTAGTTAAGGCTAAAGAGACCCAGTACTTC
>-|TRBV12-3/TRBV12-4|TRBJ1-2|-
CASSKTNYGYTF
TGTGCCAGCAGCAAGACGAACTATGGCTACACCTTC